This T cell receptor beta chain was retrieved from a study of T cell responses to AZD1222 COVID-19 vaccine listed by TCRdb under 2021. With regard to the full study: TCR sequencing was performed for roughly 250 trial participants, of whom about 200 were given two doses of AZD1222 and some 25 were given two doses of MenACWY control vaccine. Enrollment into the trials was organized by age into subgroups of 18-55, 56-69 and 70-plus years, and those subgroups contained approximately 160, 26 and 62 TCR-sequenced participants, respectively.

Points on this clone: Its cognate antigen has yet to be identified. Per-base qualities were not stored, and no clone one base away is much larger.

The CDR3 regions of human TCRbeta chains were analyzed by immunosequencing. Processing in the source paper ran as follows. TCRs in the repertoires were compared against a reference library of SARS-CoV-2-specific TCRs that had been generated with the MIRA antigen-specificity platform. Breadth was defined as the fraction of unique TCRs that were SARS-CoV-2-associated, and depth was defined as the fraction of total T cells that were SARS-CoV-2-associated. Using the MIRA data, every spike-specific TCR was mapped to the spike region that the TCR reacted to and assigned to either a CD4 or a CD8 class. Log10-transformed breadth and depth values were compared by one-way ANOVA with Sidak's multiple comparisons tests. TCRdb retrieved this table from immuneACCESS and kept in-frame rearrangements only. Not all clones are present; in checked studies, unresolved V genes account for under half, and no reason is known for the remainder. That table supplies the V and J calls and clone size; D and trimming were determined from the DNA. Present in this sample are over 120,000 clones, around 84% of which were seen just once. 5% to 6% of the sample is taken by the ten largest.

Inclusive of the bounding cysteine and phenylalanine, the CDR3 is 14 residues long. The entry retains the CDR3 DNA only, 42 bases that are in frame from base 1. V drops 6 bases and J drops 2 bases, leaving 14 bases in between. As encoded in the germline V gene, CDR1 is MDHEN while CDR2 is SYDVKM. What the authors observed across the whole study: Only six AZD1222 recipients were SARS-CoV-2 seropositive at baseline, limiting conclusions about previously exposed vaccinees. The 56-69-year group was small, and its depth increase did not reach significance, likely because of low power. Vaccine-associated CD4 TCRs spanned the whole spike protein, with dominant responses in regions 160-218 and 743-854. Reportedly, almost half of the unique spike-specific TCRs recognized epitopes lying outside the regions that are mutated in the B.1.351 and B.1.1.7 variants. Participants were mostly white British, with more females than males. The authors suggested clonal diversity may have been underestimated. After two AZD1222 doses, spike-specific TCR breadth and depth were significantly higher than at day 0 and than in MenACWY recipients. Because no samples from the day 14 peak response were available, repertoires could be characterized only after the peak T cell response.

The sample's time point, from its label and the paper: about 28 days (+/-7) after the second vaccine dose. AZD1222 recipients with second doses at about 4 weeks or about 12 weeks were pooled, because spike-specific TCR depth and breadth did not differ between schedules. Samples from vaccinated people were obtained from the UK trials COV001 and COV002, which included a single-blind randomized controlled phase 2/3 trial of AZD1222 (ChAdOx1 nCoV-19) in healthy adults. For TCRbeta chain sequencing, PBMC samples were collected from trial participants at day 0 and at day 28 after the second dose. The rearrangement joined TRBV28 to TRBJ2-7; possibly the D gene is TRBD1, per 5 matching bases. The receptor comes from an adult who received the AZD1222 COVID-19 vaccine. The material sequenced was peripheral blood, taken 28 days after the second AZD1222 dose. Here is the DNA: TGTGCCAGCAGCACCCCAGACAGACCCTACGAGCAGTACTTC. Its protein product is CASSTPDRPYEQYF.